This TCR beta chain appears in the sequencing data of a study of vaccination effects on CD4 cells after COVID-19. Study-level information: Two-dose BNT162b2 or mRNA-1273 vaccination was given to participants.

Viral peptide pool expansion of antigen-specific CD4+ T cells preceded sequencing in the ViraFEST assay. Following culture for about ten days, CD4+ T cells were isolated. Nobody among the vaccine recipients had prior SARS-CoV-2 infection (nucleocapsid antibodies were negative). Replacing half the medium with IL-2 medium was done on days 3 and 7. The table came from immunoSEQ multiplex PCR; TCRdb's copy has only in-frame clones and leaves some out. The sample yields approximately 76,000 clones, 60% to 85% seen once. As regards this clone: The antigen is undetermined.

In germline, CDR1 is LGHNT, CDR2 FRNRAP. The CDR3 length is 16 residues. V was clipped by 1 base and J by 2 bases, with 12 bases between them. This TCR was sampled from a human donor who received a COVID-19 vaccine. The chain combines TRBV12-5 with TRBJ2-1; D is unresolved. Sample: CD4+ T cells from PBMCs cultured with SARS-CoV-2 spike peptides, taken before COVID-19 vaccination. CDR3 loop: CASGLAPRAPYNEQFF. For the CDR3, the DNA is TGTGCTAGTGGTTTGGCCCCCAGAGCCCCCTACAATGAGCAGTTCTTC.